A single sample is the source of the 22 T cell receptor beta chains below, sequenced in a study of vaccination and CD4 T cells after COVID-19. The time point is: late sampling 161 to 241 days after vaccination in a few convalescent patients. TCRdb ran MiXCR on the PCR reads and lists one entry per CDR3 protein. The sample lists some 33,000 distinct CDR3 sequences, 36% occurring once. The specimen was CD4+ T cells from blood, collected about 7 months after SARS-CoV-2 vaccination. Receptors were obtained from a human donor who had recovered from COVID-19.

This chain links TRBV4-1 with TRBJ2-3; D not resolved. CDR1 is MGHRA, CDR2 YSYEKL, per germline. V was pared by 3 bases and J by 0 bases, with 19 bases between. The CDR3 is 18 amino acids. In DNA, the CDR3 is TGCGCCAGCAGCCATCGGACCGGAACGAAGACTAGCACAGATACGCAGTATTTT. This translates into CASSHRTGTKTSTDTQYF.

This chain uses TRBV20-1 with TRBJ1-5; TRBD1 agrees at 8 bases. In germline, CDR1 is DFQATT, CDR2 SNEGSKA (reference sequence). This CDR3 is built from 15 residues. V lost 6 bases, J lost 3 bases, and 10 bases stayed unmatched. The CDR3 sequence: CSAGRQGNYNQPQHF. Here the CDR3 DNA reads TGCAGTGCGGGTCGACAGGGGAACTACAATCAGCCCCAGCATTTT.

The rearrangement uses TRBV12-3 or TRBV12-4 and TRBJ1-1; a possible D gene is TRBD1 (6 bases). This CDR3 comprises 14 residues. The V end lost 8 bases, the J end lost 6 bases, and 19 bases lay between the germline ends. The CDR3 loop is CASSLRGSPPEAFF. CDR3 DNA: TGTGCCAGCTCCCTTAGGGGGAGTCCTCCTGAAGCTTTCTTT.

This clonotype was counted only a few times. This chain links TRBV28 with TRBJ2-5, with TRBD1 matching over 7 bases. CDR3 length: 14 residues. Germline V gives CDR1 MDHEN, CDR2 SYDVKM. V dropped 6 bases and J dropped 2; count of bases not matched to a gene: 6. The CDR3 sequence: CASSKGGWQETQYF. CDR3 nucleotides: TGTGCCAGCAGCAAAGGGGGCTGGCAAGAGACCCAGTACTTC. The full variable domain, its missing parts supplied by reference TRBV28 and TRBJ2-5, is DVKVTQSSRYLVKRTGEKVFLECVQDMDHENMFWYRQDPGLGLRLIYFSYDVKMKEKGDIPEGYSVSREKKERFSLILESASTNQTSMYLCASSKGGWQETQYFGPGTRLLVL.

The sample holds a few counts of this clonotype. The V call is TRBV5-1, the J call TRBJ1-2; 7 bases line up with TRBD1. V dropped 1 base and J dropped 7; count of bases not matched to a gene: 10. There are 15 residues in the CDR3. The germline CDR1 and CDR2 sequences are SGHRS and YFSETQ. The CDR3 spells CASSLTTGLEGGYTF. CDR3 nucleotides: TGCGCCAGCAGCTTGACGACAGGGCTAGAGGGTGGCTACACCTTC.

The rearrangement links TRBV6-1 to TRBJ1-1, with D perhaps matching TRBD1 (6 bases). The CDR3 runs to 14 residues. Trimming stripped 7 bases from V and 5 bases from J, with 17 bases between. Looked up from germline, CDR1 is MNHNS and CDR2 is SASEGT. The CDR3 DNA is TGTGCCAGCATCAAACAGGGTAGGGTTACTGAAGCTTTCTTT. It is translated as CASIKQGRVTEAFF.

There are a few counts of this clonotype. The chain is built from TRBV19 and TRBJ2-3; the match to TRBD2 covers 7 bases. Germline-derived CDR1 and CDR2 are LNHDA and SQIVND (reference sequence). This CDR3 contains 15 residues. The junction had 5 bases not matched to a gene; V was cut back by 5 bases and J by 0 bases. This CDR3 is CASSATSVSTDTQYF. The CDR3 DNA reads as TGTGCCAGTAGTGCCACTAGCGTAAGCACAGATACGCAGTATTTT.

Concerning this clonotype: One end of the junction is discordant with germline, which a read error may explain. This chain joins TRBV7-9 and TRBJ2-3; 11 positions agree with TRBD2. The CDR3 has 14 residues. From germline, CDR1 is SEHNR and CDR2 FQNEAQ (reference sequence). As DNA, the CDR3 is TGCGCCAGCAGCCAACTAGCGGGAGCCGATACGCAGTATTTT. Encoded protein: CASSQLAGADTQYF.

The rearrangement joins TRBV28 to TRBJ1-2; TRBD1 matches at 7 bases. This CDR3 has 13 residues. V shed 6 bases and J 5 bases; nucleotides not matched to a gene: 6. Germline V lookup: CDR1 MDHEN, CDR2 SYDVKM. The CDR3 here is CASSRQGLYGYTF. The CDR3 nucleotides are TGTGCCAGCAGCCGACAGGGTTTATATGGCTACACCTTC.

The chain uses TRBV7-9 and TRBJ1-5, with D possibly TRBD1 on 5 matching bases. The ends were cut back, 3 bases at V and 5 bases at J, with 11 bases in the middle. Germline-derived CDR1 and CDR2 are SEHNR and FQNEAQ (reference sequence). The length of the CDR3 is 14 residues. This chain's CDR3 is CASSFGGRDQPQHF. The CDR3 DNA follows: TGTGCCAGCAGCTTCGGGGGGAGGGATCAGCCCCAGCATTTT.

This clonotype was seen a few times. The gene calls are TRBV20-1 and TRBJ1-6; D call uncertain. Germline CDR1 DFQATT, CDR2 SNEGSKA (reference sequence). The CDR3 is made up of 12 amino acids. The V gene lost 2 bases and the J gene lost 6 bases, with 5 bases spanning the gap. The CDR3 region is CSARSSNSPLHF. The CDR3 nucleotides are TGCAGTGCTAGATCTAGTAATTCACCCCTCCACTTT.

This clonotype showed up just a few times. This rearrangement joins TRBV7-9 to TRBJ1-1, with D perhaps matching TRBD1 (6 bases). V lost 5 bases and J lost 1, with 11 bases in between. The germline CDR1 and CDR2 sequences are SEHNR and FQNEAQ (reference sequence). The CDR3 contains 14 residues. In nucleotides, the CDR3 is TGTGCCAGCAGCACCAGGACAGAGAACACTGAAGCTTTCTTT. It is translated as CASSTRTENTEAFF.

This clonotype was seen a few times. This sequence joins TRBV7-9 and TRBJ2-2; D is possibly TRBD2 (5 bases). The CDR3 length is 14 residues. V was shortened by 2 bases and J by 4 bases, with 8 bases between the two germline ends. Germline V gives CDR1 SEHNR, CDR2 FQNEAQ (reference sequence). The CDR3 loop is CASSLTTSTGELFF. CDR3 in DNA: TGTGCCAGCAGCTTAACCACTAGCACCGGGGAGCTGTTTTTT.

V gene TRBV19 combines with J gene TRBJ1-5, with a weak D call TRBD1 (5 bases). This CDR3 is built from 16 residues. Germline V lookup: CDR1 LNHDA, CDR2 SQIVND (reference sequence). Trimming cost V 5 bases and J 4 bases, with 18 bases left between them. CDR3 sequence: CASSEHGTRFNQPQHF. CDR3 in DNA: TGTGCCAGTAGTGAACACGGGACGCGTTTTAATCAGCCCCAGCATTTT.

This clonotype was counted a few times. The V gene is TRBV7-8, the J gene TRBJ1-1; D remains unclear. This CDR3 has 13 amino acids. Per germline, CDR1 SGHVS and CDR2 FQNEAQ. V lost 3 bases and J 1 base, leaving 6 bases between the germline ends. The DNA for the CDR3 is TGTGCCAGCAGCTTGTTCGGGAACACTGAAGCTTTCTTT. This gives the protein CASSLFGNTEAFF.

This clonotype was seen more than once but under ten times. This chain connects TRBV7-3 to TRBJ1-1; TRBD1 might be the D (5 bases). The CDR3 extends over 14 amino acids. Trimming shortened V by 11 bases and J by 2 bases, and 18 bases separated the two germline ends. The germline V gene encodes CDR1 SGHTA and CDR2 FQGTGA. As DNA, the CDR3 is TGTGCCGGACGACGCGGCCAGGGTAACACTGAAGCTTTCTTT. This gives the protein CAGRRGQGNTEAFF.

The CDR3 DNA sequence: TGTGCCAGCAGCTTTCCTAGCGGGAGGGGCACCGGGGAGCTGTTTTTT. Amino acid sequence: CASSFPSGRGTGELFF. V usage is TRBV12-1 and J usage is TRBJ2-2; the D call of TRBD2 is as the table states it, not checked on the DNA. TRBV12-1 is listed as a pseudogene. This CDR3 comprises 16 residues.

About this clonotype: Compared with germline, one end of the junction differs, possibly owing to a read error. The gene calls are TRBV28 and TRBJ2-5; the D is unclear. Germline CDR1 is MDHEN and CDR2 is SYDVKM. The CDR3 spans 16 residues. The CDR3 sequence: CASSQASLSVKETQYF. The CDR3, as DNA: TGCGCCAGCAGCCAAGCGTCGCTCTCGGTTAAAGAGACCCAGTACTTC.

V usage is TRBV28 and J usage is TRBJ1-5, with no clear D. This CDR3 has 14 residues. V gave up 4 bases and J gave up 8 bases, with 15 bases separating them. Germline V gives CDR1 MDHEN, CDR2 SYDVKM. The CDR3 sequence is CASSSYSLGEPQHF. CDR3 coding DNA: TGTGCCAGCAGTTCCTACAGTTTAGGTGAGCCCCAGCATTTT. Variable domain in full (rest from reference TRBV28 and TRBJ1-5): DVKVTQSSRYLVKRTGEKVFLECVQDMDHENMFWYRQDPGLGLRLIYFSYDVKMKEKGDIPEGYSVSREKKERFSLILESASTNQTSMYLCASSSYSLGEPQHFGDGTRLSIL.

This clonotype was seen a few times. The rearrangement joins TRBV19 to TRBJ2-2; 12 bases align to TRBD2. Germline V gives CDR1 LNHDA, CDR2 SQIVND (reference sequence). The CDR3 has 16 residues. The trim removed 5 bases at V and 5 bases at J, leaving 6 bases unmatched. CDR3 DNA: TGTGCCAGTAGTCCGACTAGCGGGAGTTTTACCGGGGAGCTGTTTTTT. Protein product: CASSPTSGSFTGELFF.

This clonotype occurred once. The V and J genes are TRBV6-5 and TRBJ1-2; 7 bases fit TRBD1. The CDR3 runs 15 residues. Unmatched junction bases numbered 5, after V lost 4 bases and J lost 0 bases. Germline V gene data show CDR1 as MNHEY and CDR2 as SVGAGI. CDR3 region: CASSFGQASNYGYTF. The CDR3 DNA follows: TGTGCCAGCAGTTTTGGACAGGCATCTAACTATGGCTACACCTTC.

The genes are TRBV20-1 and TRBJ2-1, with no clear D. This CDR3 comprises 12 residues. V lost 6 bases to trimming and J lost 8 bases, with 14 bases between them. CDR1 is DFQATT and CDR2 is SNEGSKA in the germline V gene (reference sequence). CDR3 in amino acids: CSAVRLGDEQFF. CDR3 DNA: TGCAGTGCCGTCCGGTTGGGCGATGAGCAGTTCTTC.